A selection of T cell receptor beta chains follows, all from one sample in a study of cytomegalovirus exposure and HLA in healthy donors. Profiled with immunoSEQ multiplex PCR; TCRdb holds only in-frame clones, not every one. This table has some 130,000 clones, roughly 71% appearing once. Sequencing was carried out using PBMCs. These receptors all stem from a man younger than 45 in good health and CMV-seronegative. The CDR3 runs from the conserved cysteine through the conserved F or W. A D gene is named only where the DNA matches it firmly. Not all rows give a size; the values are once, few, many and, for expanded clones, a class.

V gene	D gene	clone size	J gene	CDR3 protein	CDR3 DNA
TRBV5-6	.	once	TRBJ1-1	CASSFSIGVNTEAFF	TGTGCCAGCAGCTTCTCTATAGGGGTGAACACTGAAGCTTTCTTT
TRBV25-1	.	.	TRBJ1-5	CASSESGQPQHF	TGTGCCAGCAGTGAATCCGGGCAGCCCCAGCATTTT
TRBV11-3	.	few	TRBJ2-1	CASSERGGNNEQFF	TGTGCCAGCTCCGAGAGGGGGGGGAACAATGAGCAGTTCTTC
TRBV28	.	.	TRBJ1-1	CASSSVGGGTEAFF	TGTGCCAGCAGTTCTGTAGGCGGTGGCACTGAAGCTTTCTTT
TRBV23-1	TRBD2	.	TRBJ2-1	CASLWGGLGTNEQFF	TGCGCCAGCCTATGGGGGGGACTAGGTACCAATGAGCAGTTCTTC
TRBV15	.	few	TRBJ1-4	CATSSPGLGKEKLFF	TGTGCCACCAGCAGTCCGGGGTTGGGGAAGGAAAAACTGTTTTTT
TRBV7-3	TRBD1	.	TRBJ1-1	CASSLQGDTEAFF	TGTGCCAGCAGCTTACAGGGGGACACTGAAGCTTTCTTT
TRBV7-2	TRBD2	few	TRBJ2-7	CASRVSGIIYEQYF	TGTGCCAGCAGGGTGAGCGGGATAATATACGAGCAGTACTTC
TRBV7-3	.	few	TRBJ1-4	CASSLTLDAGVNEKLFF	TGTGCCAGCAGCTTAACGTTGGATGCAGGGGTTAATGAAAAACTGTTTTTT
TRBV9	.	.	TRBJ2-1	CASSGDINRSRDEQFF	TGTGCCAGCAGCGGAGATATAAACAGGAGTCGGGATGAGCAGTTCTTC
TRBV5-1	.	.	TRBJ2-5	CASSPGSSGGEETQYF	TGCGCCAGCAGCCCCGGCAGCAGTGGCGGGGAAGAGACCCAGTACTTC
TRBV7-3	.	.	TRBJ2-3	CASSLTGTDTQYF	TGTGCCAGCAGCTTAACCGGCACAGATACGCAGTATTTT
TRBV18	TRBD1	.	TRBJ1-4	CASSTRQGPTNEKLFF	TGTGCCAGCTCAACCCGACAGGGGCCTACTAATGAAAAACTGTTTTTT
TRBV6-5	.	.	TRBJ2-2	CASSYLGAGEIWELFF	TGTGCCAGCAGTTACTTGGGGGCAGGGGAGATCTGGGAGCTGTTTTTT
TRBV6-1	TRBD1	few	TRBJ2-7	CASTPTGYYEQYF	TGTGCCAGCACCCCGACAGGGTACTACGAGCAGTACTTC
TRBV28	.	.	TRBJ2-7	CASSLSLQQPPKYGQYF	TGTGCCAGCAGTTTGAGCTTACAGCAGCCTCCCAAATACGGGCAGTACTTC
TRBV7-2	TRBD2	.	TRBJ2-2	CASSRHGLAGGTNTGELFF	TGTGCCAGCAGCAGACACGGCCTAGCGGGGGGGACGAACACCGGGGAGCTGTTTTTT